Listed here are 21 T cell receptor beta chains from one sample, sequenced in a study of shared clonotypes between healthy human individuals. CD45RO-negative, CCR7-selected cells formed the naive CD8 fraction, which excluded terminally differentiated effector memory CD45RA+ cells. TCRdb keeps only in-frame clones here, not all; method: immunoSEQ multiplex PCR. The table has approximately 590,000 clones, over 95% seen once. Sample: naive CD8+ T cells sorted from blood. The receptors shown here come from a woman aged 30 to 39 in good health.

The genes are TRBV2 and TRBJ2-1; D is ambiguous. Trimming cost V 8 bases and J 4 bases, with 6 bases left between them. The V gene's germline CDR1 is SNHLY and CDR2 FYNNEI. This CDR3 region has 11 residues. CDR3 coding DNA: TGTGCCAGCCACGATTACAATGAGCAGTTCTTC. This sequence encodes CASHDYNEQFF.

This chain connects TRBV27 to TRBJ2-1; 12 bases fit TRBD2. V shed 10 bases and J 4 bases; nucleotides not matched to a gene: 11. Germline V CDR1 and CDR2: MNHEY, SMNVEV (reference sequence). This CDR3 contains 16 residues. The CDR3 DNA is TGTGCCACCCGACTAGCGGGAGACCATTTATACAATGAGCAGTTCTTC. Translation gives CATRLAGDHLYNEQFF.

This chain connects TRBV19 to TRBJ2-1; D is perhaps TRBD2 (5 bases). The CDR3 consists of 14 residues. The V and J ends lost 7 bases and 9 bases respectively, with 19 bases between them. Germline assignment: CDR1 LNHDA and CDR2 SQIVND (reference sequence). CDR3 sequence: CASIGRERVGEQFF. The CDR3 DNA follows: TGTGCCAGTATCGGCAGAGAGAGGGTGGGTGAGCAGTTCTTC.

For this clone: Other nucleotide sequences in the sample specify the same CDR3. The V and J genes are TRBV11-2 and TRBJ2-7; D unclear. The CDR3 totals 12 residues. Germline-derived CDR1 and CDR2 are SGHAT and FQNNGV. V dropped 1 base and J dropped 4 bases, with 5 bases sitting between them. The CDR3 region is CASSLGVYEQYF. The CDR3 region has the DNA TGTGCCAGCAGCTTAGGGGTTTACGAGCAGTACTTC.

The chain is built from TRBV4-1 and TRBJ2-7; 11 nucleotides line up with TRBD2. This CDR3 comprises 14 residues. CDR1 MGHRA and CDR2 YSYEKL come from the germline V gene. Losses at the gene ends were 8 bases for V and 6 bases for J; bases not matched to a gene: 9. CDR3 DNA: TGCGCCAGCGCCTGGAGACTAGCGGGAACCGAGCAGTACTTC. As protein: CASAWRLAGTEQYF.

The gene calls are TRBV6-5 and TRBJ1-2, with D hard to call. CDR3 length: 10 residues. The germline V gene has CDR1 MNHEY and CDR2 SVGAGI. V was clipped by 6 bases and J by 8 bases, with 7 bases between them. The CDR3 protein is CASRGSGYTF. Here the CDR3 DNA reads TGTGCCAGCAGGGGTAGCGGCTACACCTTC.

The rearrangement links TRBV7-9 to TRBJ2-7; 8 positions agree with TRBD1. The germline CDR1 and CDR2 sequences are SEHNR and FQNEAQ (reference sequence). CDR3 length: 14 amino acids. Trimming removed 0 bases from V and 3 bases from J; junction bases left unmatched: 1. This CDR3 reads CASSLAGTGYEQYF. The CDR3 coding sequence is TGTGCCAGCAGCTTAGCCGGGACAGGCTACGAGCAGTACTTC.

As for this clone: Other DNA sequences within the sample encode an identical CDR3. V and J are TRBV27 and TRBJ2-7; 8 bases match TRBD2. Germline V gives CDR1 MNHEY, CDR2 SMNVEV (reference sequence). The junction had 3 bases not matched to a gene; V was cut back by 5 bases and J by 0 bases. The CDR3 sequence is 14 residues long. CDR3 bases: TGTGCCAGCAGTCTTAGCGGGGACTCCTACGAGCAGTACTTC. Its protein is CASSLSGDSYEQYF.

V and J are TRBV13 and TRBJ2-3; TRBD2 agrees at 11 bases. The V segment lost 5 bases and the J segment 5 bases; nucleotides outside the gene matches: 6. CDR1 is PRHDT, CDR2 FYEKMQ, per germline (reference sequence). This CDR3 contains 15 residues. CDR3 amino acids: CASSLLAGVGDTQYF. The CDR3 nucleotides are TGTGCCAGCAGCCTACTAGCGGGAGTCGGAGATACGCAGTATTTT. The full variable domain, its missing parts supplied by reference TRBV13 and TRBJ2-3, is AAGVIQSPRHLIKEKRETATLKCYPIPRHDTVYWYQQGPGQDPQFLISFYEKMQSDKGSIPDRFSAQQFSDYHSELNMSSLELGDSALYFCASSLLAGVGDTQYFGPGTRLTVL.

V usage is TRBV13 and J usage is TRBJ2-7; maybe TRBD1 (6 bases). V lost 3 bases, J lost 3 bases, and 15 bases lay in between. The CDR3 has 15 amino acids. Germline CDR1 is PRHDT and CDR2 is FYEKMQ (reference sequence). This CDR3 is CASSLGSGAGYEQYF. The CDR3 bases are TGTGCCAGCAGCTTGGGGTCAGGGGCAGGCTACGAGCAGTACTTC. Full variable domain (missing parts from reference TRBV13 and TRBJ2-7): AAGVIQSPRHLIKEKRETATLKCYPIPRHDTVYWYQQGPGQDPQFLISFYEKMQSDKGSIPDRFSAQQFSDYHSELNMSSLELGDSALYFCASSLGSGAGYEQYFGPGTRLTVT.

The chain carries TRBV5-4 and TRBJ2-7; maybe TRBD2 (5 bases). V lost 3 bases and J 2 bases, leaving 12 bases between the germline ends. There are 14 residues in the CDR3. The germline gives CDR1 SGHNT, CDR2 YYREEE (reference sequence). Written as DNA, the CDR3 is TGTGCCAGCAGCTCCGGGATGAATGCCTACGAGCAGTACTTC. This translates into CASSSGMNAYEQYF.

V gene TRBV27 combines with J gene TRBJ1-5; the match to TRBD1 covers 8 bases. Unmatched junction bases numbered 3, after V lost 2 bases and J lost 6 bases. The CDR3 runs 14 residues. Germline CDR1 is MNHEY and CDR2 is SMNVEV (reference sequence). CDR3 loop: CASSLQGAVQPQHF. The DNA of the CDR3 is TGTGCCAGCAGTTTACAGGGGGCAGTTCAGCCCCAGCATTTT.

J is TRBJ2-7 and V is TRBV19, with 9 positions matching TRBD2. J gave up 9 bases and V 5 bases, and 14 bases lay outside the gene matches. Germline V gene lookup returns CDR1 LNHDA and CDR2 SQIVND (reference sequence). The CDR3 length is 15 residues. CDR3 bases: TGTGCCAGTAGTCTCGCTGCAGCGGGAGGTAATTGGCAGTACTTC. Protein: CASSLAAAGGNWQYF.

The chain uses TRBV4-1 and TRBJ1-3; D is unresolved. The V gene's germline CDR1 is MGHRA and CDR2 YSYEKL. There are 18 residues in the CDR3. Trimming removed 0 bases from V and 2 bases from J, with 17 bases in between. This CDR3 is CASSQEVATTTAGNTIYF. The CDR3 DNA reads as TGCGCCAGCAGCCAAGAAGTGGCCACGACAACGGCTGGAAACACCATATATTTT.

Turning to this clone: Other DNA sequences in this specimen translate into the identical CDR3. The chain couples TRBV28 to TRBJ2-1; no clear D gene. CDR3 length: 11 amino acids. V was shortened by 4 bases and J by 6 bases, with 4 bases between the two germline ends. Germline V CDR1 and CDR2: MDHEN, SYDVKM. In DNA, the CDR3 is TGTGCCAGCAGTTGGGGCAATGAGCAGTTCTTC. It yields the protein CASSWGNEQFF.

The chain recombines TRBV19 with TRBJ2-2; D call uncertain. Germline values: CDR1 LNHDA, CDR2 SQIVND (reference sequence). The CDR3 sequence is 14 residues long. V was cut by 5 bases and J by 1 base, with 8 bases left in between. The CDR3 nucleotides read TGTGCCAGTAGTTTATGGATGAACACCGGGGAGCTGTTTTTT. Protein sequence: CASSLWMNTGELFF.

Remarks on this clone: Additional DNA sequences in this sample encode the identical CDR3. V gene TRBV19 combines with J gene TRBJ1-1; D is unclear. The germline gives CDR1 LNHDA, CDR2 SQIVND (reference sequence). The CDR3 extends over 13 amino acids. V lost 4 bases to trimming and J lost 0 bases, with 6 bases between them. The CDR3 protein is CASSTTVNTEAFF. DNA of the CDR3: TGTGCCAGTAGTACCACAGTGAACACTGAAGCTTTCTTT.

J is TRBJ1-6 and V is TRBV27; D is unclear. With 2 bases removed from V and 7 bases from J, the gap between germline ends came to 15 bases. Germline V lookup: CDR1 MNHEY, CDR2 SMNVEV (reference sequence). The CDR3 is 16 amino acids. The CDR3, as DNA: TGTGCCAGCAGTTTAACAACGGCCGGAGGCAATTCACCCCTCCACTTT. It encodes CASSLTTAGGNSPLHF.

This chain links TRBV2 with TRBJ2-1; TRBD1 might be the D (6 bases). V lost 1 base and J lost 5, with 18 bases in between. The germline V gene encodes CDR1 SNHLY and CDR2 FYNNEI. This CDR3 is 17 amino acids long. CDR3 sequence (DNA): TGTGCCAGCAGTGAAGTGGCGGACAGAAACATCAACAATGAGCAGTTCTTC. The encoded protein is CASSEVADRNINNEQFF.

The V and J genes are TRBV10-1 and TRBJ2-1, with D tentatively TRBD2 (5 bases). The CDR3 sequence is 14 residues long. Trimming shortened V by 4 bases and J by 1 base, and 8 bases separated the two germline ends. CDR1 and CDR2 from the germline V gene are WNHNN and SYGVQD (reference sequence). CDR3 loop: CASSAKRSYNEQFF. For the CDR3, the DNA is TGCGCCAGCAGTGCAAAGCGGTCCTACAATGAGCAGTTCTTC.

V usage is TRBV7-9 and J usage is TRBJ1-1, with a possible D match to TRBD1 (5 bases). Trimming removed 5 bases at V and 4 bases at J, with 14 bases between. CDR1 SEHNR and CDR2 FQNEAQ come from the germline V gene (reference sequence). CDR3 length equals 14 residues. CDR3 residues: CASSPEGRATEAFF. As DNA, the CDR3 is TGTGCCAGCAGCCCAGAGGGCAGGGCCACTGAAGCTTTCTTT.